These 27 T cell receptor beta chains were sequenced from one sample in a study of shared clonotypes between healthy human individuals (dated by TCRdb to the early 2020s). The method behind the library was the immunoSEQ multiplex PCR assay. TCRdb's version of the immuneACCESS table is confined to in-frame rearrangements and falls short of the full clone set. An unresolved V gene accounts for under half of the shortfall where checked; the remainder is of unknown origin. This sample gives some 2,400,000 clones in total; almost 96% of them show up just once. Roughly 0.13% of the sample rests with the top ten. Sequencing was performed on naive CD4+ T cells sorted from blood. Reading the label with the study, this specimen's cell subset or site is: CD45RA+ positively selected. The receptors derive from a man between 18 and 29 years old in good health.

This chain uses TRBV6-1 with TRBJ1-2; TRBD1 might be the D (5 bases). Germline CDR1 is MNHNS and CDR2 is SASEGT. The CDR3 runs 18 residues. V was trimmed by 1 base and J by 4 bases, leaving 22 bases between them. CDR3 in DNA: TGTGCCAGCAGTGAAGGGCACCCCAGCGGGGGATGGAGCTATGGCTACACCTTC. It translates to CASSEGHPSGGWSYGYTF.

J is TRBJ2-7 and V is TRBV7-9; TRBD1 matches 7 bases. The CDR3 is 14 residues long. V was clipped by 6 bases and J by 5 bases; unmatched bases: 10. Germline CDR1 and CDR2: SEHNR and FQNEAQ (reference sequence). As DNA, the CDR3 is TGTGCCAGCAGGTCTCTGACAGGGAAGAACGAGCAGTACTTC. Its translation: CASRSLTGKNEQYF.

The chain carries TRBV5-6 and TRBJ2-7; weak D call: TRBD1 (5 bases). This CDR3 is 16 amino acids long. Between the trimmed V and J ends, which lost 0 bases and 2 bases, there was a span of 15 bases. Germline lookup yields CDR1 SGHDT and CDR2 YYEEEE. CDR3 in DNA: TGTGCCAGCAGCTTGGTCACAGGATACCTTCCCTACGAGCAGTACTTC. Encoded protein: CASSLVTGYLPYEQYF.

The rearrangement links TRBV29-1 to TRBJ2-2, with D possibly being TRBD2 (7 bases). The CDR3 contains 13 residues. Germline V gene sequence: CDR1 SQVTM, CDR2 ANQGSEA. CDR3 residues: CVTRGANTGELFF. The CDR3 DNA follows: TGCGTAACTCGGGGGGCCAACACCGGGGAGCTGTTTTTT.

V usage is TRBV6-1 and J usage is TRBJ1-2, with a tentative D call TRBD1 (5 bases). Germline assignment: CDR1 MNHNS and CDR2 SASEGT. V was pared by 7 bases and J by 2 bases, with 8 bases between. The length of the CDR3 is 12 residues. CDR3 residues: CASKTGNYGYTF. DNA of the CDR3: TGTGCCAGCAAAACAGGAAACTATGGCTACACCTTC.

The chain links TRBV28 to TRBJ1-5, with D maybe TRBD1 (6 bases). V was shortened by 1 base and J by 3 bases, with 10 bases between the two germline ends. The length of the CDR3 is 15 residues. CDR1 and CDR2 (germline): MDHEN, SYDVKM. DNA of the CDR3: TGTGCCAGCAGTTTATTAGGACAGCTCAATCAGCCCCAGCATTTT. This gives the protein CASSLLGQLNQPQHF.

The J gene is TRBJ2-3, the V gene TRBV6-5; no clear D. The germline V gene encodes CDR1 MNHEY and CDR2 SVGAGI. V lost 5 bases and J lost 7, with 19 bases in between. The length of the CDR3 is 15 residues. This CDR3 is CASSTDRSSKNTQYF. CDR3 sequence (DNA): TGTGCCAGCAGTACCGACCGGAGCAGTAAAAATACGCAGTATTTT.

The rearrangement joins TRBV28 to TRBJ1-2, with D unclear. This CDR3 is 16 amino acids long. Trimming stripped 6 bases from V and 4 bases from J, with 21 bases between. CDR1 is MDHEN, CDR2 SYDVKM, per germline. The CDR3 coding sequence is TGTGCCAGCAGGGCCCCCCCAGGTGGAGGGTCCTATGGCTACACCTTC. Translation: CASRAPPGGGSYGYTF.

The V call is TRBV5-1, the J call TRBJ1-4, with unresolved D. CDR3 length: 14 amino acids. Germline CDR1 reads SGHRS; CDR2 reads YFSETQ. V was cut by 0 bases and J by 4 bases, with 7 bases left in between. The CDR3 is CASSLAASNEKLFF. The CDR3 DNA sequence: TGCGCCAGCAGCTTGGCGGCCAGTAATGAAAAACTGTTTTTT.

This clone was seen only once. The chain recombines TRBV30 with TRBJ1-6; D call uncertain. The CDR3 length is 11 residues. Germline-derived CDR1 and CDR2 are GTSNPN and SVGIG (reference sequence). V was cut by 4 bases and J by 10 bases, with 8 bases left in between. Here the CDR3 reads CAWKNKSPLHF. DNA of the CDR3: TGTGCCTGGAAGAACAAATCACCCCTCCACTTT.

The CDR3 spells CASSLKPSTDTQYF. CDR3 in DNA: TGTGCCAGCAGCCTGAAGCCCAGCACAGATACGCAGTATTTT. This sequence joins TRBV9 and TRBJ2-3; D is uncertain. Germline V CDR1 and CDR2: SGDLS, YYNGEE. V was trimmed by 4 bases and J by 0 bases, leaving 9 bases between them. The CDR3 runs 14 residues. The variable domain in full, with the rest retrieved from reference TRBV9 and TRBJ2-3, is DSGVTQTPKHLITATGQRVTLRCSPRSGDLSVYWYQQSLDQGLQFLIQYYNGEERAKGNILERFSAQQFPDLHSELNLSSLELGDSALYFCASSLKPSTDTQYFGPGTRLTVL.

The V call is TRBV25-1, the J call TRBJ2-5, with 7 positions matching TRBD1. The CDR3 is 15 amino acids. Germline CDR1 is MGHDK and CDR2 is SYGVNS. V shed 3 bases and J 2 bases; nucleotides not matched to a gene: 6. This CDR3 reads CASSEPWTGQETQYF. CDR3 sequence (DNA): TGTGCCAGCAGTGAGCCGTGGACAGGACAAGAGACCCAGTACTTC.

J is TRBJ2-4 and V is TRBV7-2; 9 positions agree with TRBD1. Germline V gene sequence: CDR1 SGHTA, CDR2 FQGNSA. The CDR3 covers 18 residues. The ends lost 0 bases at V and 0 bases at J; junction bases unmatched: 6. In nucleotides, the CDR3 is TGTGCCAGCAGCTTAGCGTTTGGGACAGGGATAGCCAAAAACATTCAGTACTTC. Protein: CASSLAFGTGIAKNIQYF.

This clone was picked up one time. J is TRBJ1-4 and V is TRBV9; D perhaps matches TRBD1 (6 bases). V dropped 0 bases and J dropped 7 bases, with 13 bases sitting between them. Per the germline V gene, CDR1 is SGDLS and CDR2 is YYNGEE. The CDR3 runs to 15 residues. The CDR3, as DNA: TGTGCCAGCAGCGTAGAGGGGGTACGAAGTGAAAAACTGTTTTTT. Its protein is CASSVEGVRSEKLFF.

The CDR3 loop is CASSREPGTYYGYTF. Written as DNA, the CDR3 is TGCGCCAGCAGCCGCGAACCAGGGACCTACTATGGCTACACCTTC. The chain combines TRBV4-1 with TRBJ1-2; a possible D gene is TRBD1 (5 bases). V lost 4 bases to trimming and J lost 3 bases, with 15 bases between them. The CDR3 loop spans 15 amino acids. Germline V gene data show CDR1 as MGHRA and CDR2 as YSYEKL.

V gene TRBV15 combines with J gene TRBJ1-2; TRBD1 agrees at 9 bases. V was pared by 8 bases and J by 2 bases, with 6 bases of the junction left unmatched. Germline values: CDR1 LNHNV, CDR2 YYDKDF (reference sequence). The CDR3 runs to 14 residues. The CDR3 bases are TGTGCCACCCACGGGACAGGGTCCAACTATGGCTACACCTTC. Residues: CATHGTGSNYGYTF.

The chain links TRBV5-1 to TRBJ2-5, with 7 nucleotides matching TRBD1. V shed 1 base and J 5 bases; nucleotides not matched to a gene: 5. The CDR3 runs to 14 residues. From germline, CDR1 is SGHRS and CDR2 YFSETQ. In DNA, the CDR3 is TGCGCCAGCAGCTTGAGGACAGGATGGGAGACCCAGTACTTC. Translation: CASSLRTGWETQYF.

This chain connects TRBV7-2 to TRBJ1-1; D is undetermined. CDR3 length: 17 amino acids. The germline gives CDR1 SGHTA, CDR2 FQGNSA. The V end lost 5 bases, the J end lost 0 bases, and 19 bases lay between the germline ends. DNA of the CDR3: TGTGCCAGCAGCACCAAGCTCTCTGGACGGATGAACACTGAAGCTTTCTTT. Translation gives CASSTKLSGRMNTEAFF.

This clone has a single count. The V gene is TRBV5-6, the J gene TRBJ1-1, with a tentative D call TRBD1 (5 bases). Looked up from germline, CDR1 is SGHDT and CDR2 is YYEEEE. V was shortened by 3 bases and J by 1 base, with 10 bases between the two germline ends. There are 14 residues in the CDR3. The CDR3 DNA follows: TGTGCCAGCAGCTGGGCGGGACGGAACACTGAAGCTTTCTTT. Protein product: CASSWAGRNTEAFF.

CDR3 amino acids: CASSPSTGQISYGYTF. Here the CDR3 DNA reads TGTGCCAGCAGCCCCTCTACGGGACAGATTTCCTATGGCTACACCTTC. The V gene is TRBV7-6, the J gene TRBJ1-2, with 7 bases fitting TRBD1. Germline V CDR1 and CDR2: SGHVS, FNYEAQ. The CDR3 contains 16 residues. With 5 bases clipped from V and 4 bases from J, the junction kept 13 bases outside the gene matches.

Here the CDR3 reads CASMTVTEAFF. CDR3 in DNA: TGTGCCAGCATGACAGTCACTGAAGCTTTCTTT. The gene calls are TRBV25-1 and TRBJ1-1, with D possibly TRBD1 on 5 matching bases. The length of the CDR3 is 11 residues. CDR1 is MGHDK and CDR2 is SYGVNS in the germline V gene. Trimming pared 7 bases from V and 4 bases from J, leaving 7 bases between.

V usage is TRBV6-1 and J usage is TRBJ2-2; 7 positions match TRBD2. Per the germline V gene, CDR1 is MNHNS and CDR2 is SASEGT. V trimming: 4 bases; J trimming: 7 bases; junction bases outside the gene matches: 6. CDR3 length equals 14 residues. The CDR3 sequence is CASSGRTRNGELFF. The DNA for the CDR3 is TGTGCCAGCAGTGGAAGGACTAGAAACGGGGAGCTGTTTTTT.

The chain carries TRBV5-1 and TRBJ2-1; D possibly uses TRBD1 or TRBD2 (5 bases each). Germline V gene lookup returns CDR1 SGHRS and CDR2 YFSETQ. The CDR3 runs 16 residues. V lost 0 bases and J lost 5, with 15 bases in between. CDR3 amino acids: CASSLEGTVTHNEQFF. CDR3 DNA sequence: TGCGCCAGCAGCTTGGAAGGGACCGTTACCCACAATGAGCAGTTCTTC.

The chain has TRBV10-3 and TRBJ1-6; weak D call: TRBD1 (6 bases). Trimming took 0 bases from V and 7 from J, leaving 10 bases between them. The CDR3 contains 15 residues. CDR1 and CDR2 (germline): ENHRY, SYGVKD. The CDR3 DNA sequence: TGTGCCATCAGTGAGTCAGGACAGAAAAATTCACCCCTCCACTTT. This encodes CAISESGQKNSPLHF.

J is TRBJ1-2 and V is TRBV2; D is ambiguous. Deletions cut 2 bases from V and 1 base from J, with 8 bases between. There are 14 residues in the CDR3. Germline-derived CDR1 and CDR2 are SNHLY and FYNNEI. Written as DNA, the CDR3 is TGTGCCAGCAGTGAAAGGTCTTTTAACTATGGCTACACCTTC. Its protein is CASSERSFNYGYTF.

J is TRBJ2-4 and V is TRBV2, with 7 nucleotides matching TRBD2. Trimming at V came to 6 bases and at J to 9 bases, leaving 8 bases not matched to a gene. The CDR3 contains 13 residues. Germline CDR1 SNHLY, CDR2 FYNNEI. The CDR3 loop is CASRGGGRGIQYF. In nucleotides, the CDR3 is TGTGCCAGCAGGGGGGGAGGGCGAGGCATTCAGTACTTC.

This clone occurred once. V is TRBV28 and J is TRBJ2-3, with unresolved D. Germline loops: CDR1 MDHEN, CDR2 SYDVKM. Trimming removed 5 bases from V and 6 bases from J, with 9 bases in between. CDR3 length: 12 amino acids. This chain's CDR3 is CASSLQRDTQYF. The CDR3 bases are TGTGCCAGCAGTCTCCAACGGGATACGCAGTATTTT. The full variable domain, rest sourced from reference TRBV28 and TRBJ2-3, is DVKVTQSSRYLVKRTGEKVFLECVQDMDHENMFWYRQDPGLGLRLIYFSYDVKMKEKGDIPEGYSVSREKKERFSLILESASTNQTSMYLCASSLQRDTQYFGPGTRLTVL.